This T cell receptor beta chain was identified during a study of T-cell memory formation after mild COVID-19. TCRdb reprocessed the 5' RACE reads via MiXCR and lists one record per CDR3 protein. The repertoire includes 400,000 or so distinct CDR3 sequences, roughly 20% of them detected once, and about 8.1% sits in the top ten. CDR1 is DFQATT, CDR2 SNEGSKA, per germline (reference sequence). The CDR3 totals 14 residues. The trim removed 4 bases at V and 2 bases at J, leaving 2 bases unmatched. The sample taken for sequencing was PBMCs or a T cell subset sorted from them (not recorded which). This TCR came from an adult woman who had mild COVID-19 (a few samples of this study predate the infection). Cell type and time point are not known. This chain links TRBV20-1 with TRBJ2-2; 9 bases match TRBD2. Written as DNA, the CDR3 is TGCAGTGCTACTAGCGGGATAAACACCGGGGAGCTGTTTTTT. Translating it yields CSATSGINTGELFF.